This T cell receptor (beta chain) was documented in a study of STAT5B mutations in CD4+ large granular lymphocyte leukemia. Study-level points and caveats: About 24% of private leukemic clonotypes occurred rarely in other patients' non-leukemic repertoires. Compared with healthy controls (2/35), patient top clones favored TRBV06 (8/27).

CDR1 and CDR2 from the germline V gene are SGHTA and FQGNSA. With 4 bases removed from V and 2 bases from J, the gap between germline ends came to 14 bases. This CDR3 is 16 amino acids long. Of note for this clone: Its antigen is unidentified.

Here immunoSEQ multiplex PCR was the method, and the copy in TCRdb shows in-frame clones only, minus some. The sample includes more than 30,000 clones, around 90% seen only once; the top ten take approximately 0.41%. The TCR originated in a human donor in good health. The sample comprised CD4+ T cells from blood buffy coats. The chain employs TRBV7-2 and TRBJ2-2; D gene ambiguous. In DNA form, the CDR3 reads TGTGCCAGCAGCTCGACCGGAAAGAGTAACACCGGGGAGCTGTTTTTT. It encodes CASSSTGKSNTGELFF. Drawing the rest from reference TRBV7-2 and TRBJ2-2, the complete variable domain is GAGVSQSPSNKVTEKGKDVELRCDPISGHTALYWYRQSLGQGLEFLIYFQGNSAPDKSGLPSDRFSAERTGGSVSTLTIQRTQQEDSAVYLCASSSTGKSNTGELFFGEGSRLTVL.